This TCR beta chain was recovered during a study of blood T cells in healthy people across ages. Primers used in a second PCR of roughly 6 to 12 cycles were a sample-barcoded 5' primer and a J-beta primer mix. Each CDR3 protein gets one entry after TCRdb re-called the 5' RACE reads with MiXCR. This table holds approximately 1.5 million distinct CDR3 sequences, approximately 42% found once. The V gene lost 5 bases and the J gene lost 4 bases, with 24 bases spanning the gap. The CDR3 has 18 amino acids. The germline gives CDR1 MNHEY, CDR2 SVGEGT. Peripheral blood was drawn, around 9.3 milliliters per donor. This clonotype came up a few times.

This TCR derives from a young woman in good health. The chain employs TRBV6-2 or TRBV6-3 and TRBJ2-1, with D possibly being TRBD1 (7 bases). Source material: blood. This chain's CDR3 is CASSRPTRIAGQYNEQFF. DNA for the CDR3: TGTGCCAGCAGTCGCCCGACTAGAATCGCGGGACAGTACAATGAGCAGTTCTTC.